This TCR beta chain is from a study of Ad26.COV2.S vaccination and SARS-CoV-2 variants. Findings and caveats of the study: Possible underestimation of total T cell responses by the TCR breadth and depth analyses was noted. Substantial response breadth was reportedly seen for spike-specific CD8+ and CD4+ T cells after vaccination.

J was trimmed by 6 bases and V by 7 bases; bases with no gene match: 10. The CDR3 is made up of 15 amino acids. CDR1 is SGHRS and CDR2 is YFSETQ in the germline V gene. Treatment: some 20 received Ad26.COV2.S at low or high dose, single or two shots; about 5 received placebo; per-sample allocation not given. Samples were taken on day 63 after the first vaccine or placebo injection. Donation was by an adult aged 18-55 years who was in Boston. This clone was observed a few times. The antigen remains undetermined. Produced via immunoSEQ multiplex PCR; TCRdb's table is partial and in-frame only. Among 350,000 to 400,000 clones listed, about 91% were seen once.

The sample here was peripheral blood, taken in a trial of Ad26.COV2.S vaccine versus placebo. The receptor's source is a person between 18 and 59 years old who received the Ad26.COV2.S COVID-19 vaccine or a placebo. The V call is TRBV5-1, the J call TRBJ2-1; 10 bases are a match to TRBD1. CDR3 sequence reads: CASLPGQGGGNEQFF. The CDR3 DNA follows: TGCGCCAGCCTACCCGGACAGGGGGGAGGCAATGAGCAGTTCTTC. The entire variable domain, with the rest obtained from reference TRBV5-1 and TRBJ2-1, is as follows: KAGVTQTPRYLIKTRGQQVTLSCSPISGHRSVSWYQQTPGQGLQFLFEYFSETQRNKGNFPGRFSGRQFSNSRSEMNVSTLELGDSALYLCASLPGQGGGNEQFFGPGTRLTVL.